The 24 T cell receptor beta chains below were found in one sample sequenced in a study of blood T cell repertoires in COVID-19. Measured with immunoSEQ multiplex PCR; TCRdb has only the in-frame clones, and not every one. The profile shows 93,000 or so clones, about 86% of them singletons. The sample consisted of peripheral blood. These receptors were collected from a human donor in a cohort sampled during active COVID-19.

The V call is TRBV29-1, the J call TRBJ2-7, with 8 bases that match TRBD1. Germline assignment: CDR1 SQVTM and CDR2 ANQGSEA. Trimming cost V 7 bases and J 6 bases; bases outside gene matches: 11. The CDR3 has 13 residues. The CDR3 bases are TGCAGCGGTGGGACAGGAACCGGAGGCGAGCAGTACTTC. Its protein is CSGGTGTGGEQYF.

In DNA, the CDR3 is TGTGCCAGCAGTTTCTTCGGGACAGGGGGCCCTGAAGCTTTCTTT. It specifies CASSFFGTGGPEAFF. The V call is TRBV27, the J call TRBJ1-1; 12 bases agree with TRBD1. The trim removed 3 bases at V and 6 bases at J, leaving 5 bases unmatched. The CDR3 totals 15 residues. The germline V gene encodes CDR1 MNHEY and CDR2 SMNVEV (reference sequence).

This rearrangement joins TRBV7-9 to TRBJ2-7; 11 bases agree with TRBD1. CDR1 SEHNR and CDR2 FQNEAQ come from the germline V gene (reference sequence). V was clipped by 1 base and J by 6 bases; unmatched bases: 5. The length of the CDR3 is 15 residues. CDR3 loop: CASSLGGQGAAEQYF. DNA for the CDR3: TGTGCCAGCAGCTTAGGAGGACAGGGGGCCGCCGAGCAGTACTTC.

Remarks on this clone: The sample holds other DNA sequences that translate to the same CDR3. The chain uses TRBV19 and TRBJ1-2; 8 positions match TRBD1. J lost 2 bases, V lost 6 bases, and 2 bases had no gene match. This CDR3 has 13 amino acids. Germline V gives CDR1 LNHDA, CDR2 SQIVND (reference sequence). The CDR3 bases are TGTGCCAGTAGCTGGACAGGGAACTATGGCTACACCTTC. Translated: CASSWTGNYGYTF. Full variable domain (outside the CDR3, taken from reference TRBV19 and TRBJ1-2): DGGITQSPKYLFRKEGQNVTLSCEQNLNHDAMYWYRQDPGQGLRLIYYSQIVNDFQKGDIAEGYSVSREKKESFPLTVTSAQKNPTAFYLCASSWTGNYGYTFGSGTRLTVV.

The chain has TRBV5-4 and TRBJ2-2; 11 bases line up with TRBD1. With 3 bases clipped from V and 5 bases from J, the junction kept 6 bases outside the gene matches. In germline, CDR1 is SGHNT, CDR2 YYREEE (reference sequence). CDR3 length: 16 amino acids. CDR3 in DNA: TGTGCCAGCAGCTCTTCGGACAGGGGGCAAACCGGGGAGCTGTTTTTT. It encodes CASSSSDRGQTGELFF. The entire variable domain, with the rest obtained from reference TRBV5-4 and TRBJ2-2, is as follows: ETGVTQSPTHLIKTRGQQVTLRCSSQSGHNTVSWYQQALGQGPQFIFQYYREEENGRGNFPPRFSGLQFPNYSSELNVNALELDDSALYLCASSSSDRGQTGELFFGEGSRLTVL.

The rearrangement joins TRBV7-9 to TRBJ1-5; D possibly corresponds to TRBD1 (6 bases). The germline V and J ends were trimmed by 3 bases and 6 bases, with 12 bases remaining between them. The V gene's germline CDR1 is SEHNR and CDR2 FQNEAQ (reference sequence). The CDR3 has 14 residues. CDR3 protein: CASSFSGGRQPQHF. CDR3 DNA: TGTGCCAGCAGCTTCTCGGGGGGCCGTCAGCCCCAGCATTTT. Variable domain in full (rest from reference TRBV7-9 and TRBJ1-5): DTGVSQNPRHKITKRGQNVTFRCDPISEHNRLYWYRQTLGQGPEFLTYFQNEAQLEKSRLLSDRFSAERPKGSFSTLEIQRTEQGDSAMYLCASSFSGGRQPQHFGDGTRLSIL.

This chain joins TRBV19 and TRBJ2-5; 10 nucleotides match TRBD2. V shed 5 bases and J 9 bases; nucleotides not matched to a gene: 21. Per the germline V gene, CDR1 is LNHDA and CDR2 is SQIVND (reference sequence). The CDR3 totals 18 residues. CDR3 DNA: TGTGCCAGTAGTGCTCGCCCTGACTATAGCGGGGGGCGCGAGGCCCAGTACTTC. As protein: CASSARPDYSGGREAQYF.

A single count supports this clone. The CDR3 sequence is CASSPRRRRVYGYTF. For the CDR3, the DNA is TGTGCCAGCAGTCCTCGACGTCGACGGGTTTATGGCTACACCTTC. The chain recombines TRBV6-5 with TRBJ1-2; unclear D gene. Germline values: CDR1 MNHEY, CDR2 SVGAGI. The CDR3 consists of 15 residues. Trimming cost V 5 bases and J 5 bases, with 18 bases left between them.

The chain is built from TRBV28 and TRBJ2-3, with TRBD2 matching over 13 bases. Germline V gene data show CDR1 as MDHEN and CDR2 as SYDVKM. The CDR3 loop spans 16 amino acids. With V trimmed by 5 bases and J by 7 bases, 9 bases remained unmatched. The chain's CDR3 is CASSPGLAGKRNTQYF. The CDR3 DNA reads TGTGCCAGCAGTCCGGGACTAGCGGGAAAGCGAAATACGCAGTATTTT.

This clone was picked up one time. V gene TRBV9 combines with J gene TRBJ2-3; a possible D gene is TRBD2 (6 bases). This CDR3 spans 15 amino acids. Trimming shortened V by 0 bases and J by 6 bases, and 14 bases separated the two germline ends. Germline-derived CDR1 and CDR2 are SGDLS and YYNGEE. CDR3 amino acids: CASSVELARLDTQYF. CDR3 nucleotide sequence: TGTGCCAGCAGCGTAGAGCTAGCGAGGCTGGATACGCAGTATTTT.

The count of this clone is one. This chain links TRBV12-5 with TRBJ2-7; 8 bases match TRBD1. The V gene end was trimmed by 2 bases and the J gene end by 3 bases; junction bases not matched to a gene: 3. The CDR3 length is 14 residues. Germline CDR1 LGHNT, CDR2 FRNRAP. The DNA of the CDR3 is TGTGCTAGTGGTTTGCCAGGACAGGGCTACGAGCAGTACTTC. Protein sequence: CASGLPGQGYEQYF.

The V gene is TRBV6-6, the J gene TRBJ2-7; D is possibly TRBD1 (5 bases). Trimming took off 0 bases at V and 6 bases at J, with 15 bases between the two ends. Germline assignment: CDR1 MNHNY and CDR2 SVGAGI (reference sequence). The length of the CDR3 is 15 residues. CDR3 in amino acids: CASSYSMVPRVEQYF. The DNA of the CDR3 is TGTGCCAGCAGTTACTCGATGGTTCCCAGGGTCGAGCAGTACTTC.

The chain recombines TRBV5-8 with TRBJ1-5; D possibly corresponds to TRBD1 (5 bases). V was cut by 0 bases and J by 6 bases, with 28 bases left in between. Germline lookup yields CDR1 SGHTS and CDR2 YDEGEE. The CDR3 has 20 residues. The CDR3 is CASSLDFGGPGQGSGQPQHF. Written as DNA, the CDR3 is TGTGCCAGCAGCTTGGATTTCGGGGGACCGGGGCAGGGTTCGGGTCAGCCCCAGCATTTT. The entire variable domain, with the rest obtained from reference TRBV5-8 and TRBJ1-5, is as follows: EAGVTQSPTHLIKTRGQQATLRCSPISGHTSVYWYQQALGLGLQFLLWYDEGEERNRGNFPPRFSGRQFPNYSSELNVNALELEDSALYLCASSLDFGGPGQGSGQPQHFGDGTRLSIL.

The rearrangement joins TRBV6-2 or TRBV6-3 to TRBJ1-2; 7 nucleotides line up with TRBD1. The CDR3 has 15 amino acids. The germline V gene has CDR1 MNHEY and CDR2 SVGEGT. With V trimmed by 5 bases and J by 8 bases, 14 bases remained unmatched. CDR3 in amino acids: CASSLRGATILGYTF. For the CDR3, the DNA is TGTGCCAGCAGTCTCAGGGGGGCGACCATCCTCGGCTACACCTTC.

This clone was counted a few times. The chain links TRBV7-9 to TRBJ2-7; 12 positions match TRBD1. The trim removed 1 base at V and 3 bases at J, leaving 4 bases unmatched. This CDR3 spans 16 amino acids. Germline V CDR1 and CDR2: SEHNR, FQNEAQ (reference sequence). The CDR3 region is CASSLVGQGAFYEQYF. CDR3 DNA sequence: TGTGCCAGCAGCTTAGTGGGACAGGGGGCTTTCTACGAGCAGTACTTC.

The gene calls are TRBV6-4 and TRBJ1-1; D is undetermined. This CDR3 comprises 15 residues. V shed 3 bases and J shed 6 bases, with 17 bases lying between them. Germline CDR1 reads MRHNA; CDR2 reads SNTAGT. The CDR3 spells CASSEEGGGGAEAFF. CDR3 in DNA: TGTGCCAGCAGTGAGGAGGGTGGAGGTGGCGCTGAAGCTTTCTTT.

This clone has just one count. This sequence joins TRBV5-8 and TRBJ2-3; 7 bases line up with TRBD2. J gave up 6 bases and V 2 bases, and 9 bases lay outside the gene matches. Germline CDR1 SGHTS, CDR2 YDEGEE. This CDR3 has 15 amino acids. For the CDR3, the DNA is TGTGCCAGCAGCTTTGGACTAGTCGTGTCCGATACGCAGTATTTT. It is translated as CASSFGLVVSDTQYF.

The DNA of the CDR3 is TGTGCCAGCAGCAAAGGGGGGGGCCCAGCCCCAGATACGCAGTATTTT. This codes for CASSKGGGPAPDTQYF. The chain carries TRBV21-1 and TRBJ2-3; the table assigns TRBD2, which was not confirmed against the DNA. TRBV21-1 is shown as a pseudogene. The CDR3 extends over 16 amino acids.

The V gene is TRBV30, the J gene TRBJ1-6; D gene unclear. The CDR3 runs to 11 residues. V was trimmed by 3 bases and J by 14 bases, leaving 11 bases between them. The germline V gene encodes CDR1 GTSNPN and CDR2 SVGIG (reference sequence). The CDR3 sequence is CAWRPSRALHF. The CDR3 DNA reads as TGTGCCTGGAGACCCTCCCGCGCCCTCCACTTT. Looking up the rest from reference TRBV30 and TRBJ1-6 gives the full variable domain: SQTIHQWPATLVQPVGSPLSLECTVEGTSNPNLYWYRQAAGRGLQLLFYSVGIGQISSEVPQNLSASRPQDRQFILSSKKLLLSDSGFYLCAWRPSRALHFGNGTRLTVT.

This clone was counted between two and nine times. The CDR3 protein is CASSFGRGNTEAFF. In DNA, the CDR3 is TGTGCCAGCAGCTTTGGGAGGGGGAACACTGAAGCTTTCTTT. The chain joins TRBV7-2 to TRBJ1-1, with a weak D call TRBD1 (5 bases). The CDR3 is 14 residues long. CDR1 is SGHTA, CDR2 FQGNSA, per germline. Trimming pared 3 bases from V and 1 base from J, leaving 9 bases between.

This clone was seen a single time. V is TRBV29-1 and J is TRBJ1-1; 8 bases agree with TRBD1. Germline V gene sequence: CDR1 SQVTM, CDR2 ANQGSEA. Trimming cost V 6 bases and J 10 bases; bases outside gene matches: 16. The CDR3 totals 14 residues. The CDR3 protein is CSVDHGGQVRSAFF. CDR3 in DNA: TGCAGCGTGGACCACGGGGGACAGGTCCGATCAGCTTTCTTT.

Only a few counts were recorded for this clone. J is TRBJ1-5 and V is TRBV5-1; a weak D match, TRBD1 (5 bases). This CDR3 is 15 amino acids long. The V gene lost 1 base and the J gene lost 2 bases, with 10 bases spanning the gap. Per germline, CDR1 SGHRS and CDR2 YFSETQ. In DNA, the CDR3 is TGCGCCAGCAGCTTGCGAACAGGAGGCAATCAGCCCCAGCATTTT. This sequence encodes CASSLRTGGNQPQHF.

J is TRBJ1-2 and V is TRBV5-6, with D maybe TRBD1 (5 bases). There are 15 residues in the CDR3. Trimming left V 4 bases short and J 4 bases short, with 17 bases between. Germline CDR1 SGHDT, CDR2 YYEEEE. CDR3 DNA: TGTGCCAGCAGCCTGACCAGGGTCGTCGGCTATGGCTACACCTTC. Its protein is CASSLTRVVGYGYTF.

This clone was picked up one time. The V call is TRBV19, the J call TRBJ2-5; no reliable D call. Trimming shortened V by 3 bases and J by 3 bases, and 8 bases separated the two germline ends. In germline, CDR1 is LNHDA, CDR2 SQIVND (reference sequence). This CDR3 is built from 13 residues. The CDR3 protein is CASSINREETQYF. DNA for the CDR3: TGTGCCAGTAGTATTAACAGAGAAGAGACCCAGTACTTC.